The T cell receptor beta chain described here comes from a study of blood T cell repertoires in COVID-19. Study background: Acute and convalescent COVID-19 specimens originated in the United States, Italy and Spain. T cells, B-cell-depleted T cells, or PBMCs supplied cDNA or gDNA.

Generated by immunoSEQ multiplex PCR, the TCRdb table keeps only in-frame clones and is missing some. Found here are 390,000 or so clones, approximately 90% of them singletons; the top ten hold more than 1.4%. Germline V gene data show CDR1 as SGHRS and CDR2 as YFSETQ. Trimming stripped 2 bases from V and 1 base from J, with 12 bases between. The CDR3 covers 15 residues. The receptor was isolated from a woman under 40 with active or convalescent COVID-19. This chain joins TRBV5-1 and TRBJ1-1; D is uncertain. The specimen sequenced was peripheral blood. The CDR3 sequence: CASSLRTAENTEAFF. CDR3 nucleotides: TGCGCCAGCAGCTTACGCACAGCAGAGAACACTGAAGCTTTCTTT.